Following are 21 T cell receptor beta chains from one sample sequenced in a study of tumor-infiltrating lymphocytes in primary liver carcinoma. Unsorted bulk tissue of roughly 18-32 mg yielded co-extracted RNA and DNA. Production of TCR beta cDNA used approximately 480 ng total RNA together with a constant-region primer. For TCR beta, libraries were produced by three nested multiplex PCR rounds using slightly modified ARM-PCR. The study ran its first two PCR rounds for approximately 10 cycles each, using TRBV1-TRBV30 forward primers and a C-beta reverse primer. A single record per CDR3 protein comes from TCRdb applying MiXCR to the multiplex PCR reads. The table shows roughly 100,000 distinct CDR3 sequences, with about 67% occurring only once. Sample: liver tumor tissue from sampling region 2. The subset: tumor region T2, inferior pole. All receptors derive from a woman aged 60 to 75 with primary liver carcinoma and hepatitis B virus infection.

In its sample, this clonotype was seen many times. The V call is TRBV5-1, the J call TRBJ2-1, with TRBD2 matching 14 bases. The junction had 7 bases not matched to a gene; V was cut back by 4 bases and J by 7 bases. This CDR3 region has 16 residues. The germline gives CDR1 SGHRS, CDR2 YFSETQ. CDR3 residues: CASSAGGTSGRNEQFF. The CDR3 coding sequence is TGCGCCAGCAGCGCTGGGGGGACTAGCGGGAGAAATGAGCAGTTCTTC.

The rearrangement joins TRBV12-3 or TRBV12-4 to TRBJ2-7, with D possibly called TRBD1 or TRBD2 (5 bases each). Trimming left V 3 bases short and J 10 bases short, with 13 bases between. This CDR3 has 12 amino acids. The CDR3 nucleotides read TGTGCCAGCAGTTTGGGACCCGCCGACCAGTACTTC. Translation gives CASSLGPADQYF.

By frequency in the sample, this clonotype is medium-sized. The gene calls are TRBV11-3 and TRBJ1-2; D is ambiguous. V was cut by 0 bases and J by 4 bases, with 12 bases left in between. The CDR3 covers 15 residues. Germline CDR1 is SGHNT and CDR2 is YENEEA. The CDR3 nucleotides are TGTGCCAGCAGCTTAGATCACGACACCGGCTATGGCTACACCTTC. This encodes CASSLDHDTGYGYTF.

Of note for this clonotype: The junction and the germline gene differ at one end; a read error may be behind it. This chain links TRBV7-9 with TRBJ1-2; no clear D gene. Germline CDR1 is SEHNR and CDR2 is FQNEAQ (reference sequence). CDR3 length: 15 residues. The CDR3 coding sequence is TGTGCCAACAGCTCAACGACGGCTACGGGGTATGGCTACACCTTC. Its translation: CANSSTTATGYGYTF.

This clonotype was counted many times. The genes are TRBV29-1 and TRBJ2-1; the match to TRBD2 covers 8 bases. V shed 3 bases and J 5 bases; nucleotides not matched to a gene: 9. The CDR3 runs to 15 residues. CDR1 is SQVTM, CDR2 ANQGSEA, per germline. The CDR3 here is CSVDLNSGTDNEQFF. The CDR3 DNA follows: TGCAGCGTTGATTTAAATAGCGGGACCGACAATGAGCAGTTCTTC.

Worth noting for this clonotype: The missing conserved phenylalanine or tryptophan at the end of this CDR3 makes a read error likely. The chain is built from TRBV11-2 and TRBJ1-6; D is unclear. The CDR3 spans 15 residues. The V end lost 10 bases, the J end lost 10 bases, and 23 bases lay between the germline ends. From germline, CDR1 is SGHAT and CDR2 FQNNGV. In DNA form, the CDR3 reads TGTGCCAATAGCTTAGAAGTGGCAGCTATCTCACCCCTCCACTAT. Encoded protein: CANSLEVAAISPLHY.

This clonotype was detected ten times or more. This chain uses TRBV30 with TRBJ2-3; 13 positions match TRBD2. J gave up 4 bases and V 8 bases, and 9 bases lay outside the gene matches. The CDR3 runs to 15 residues. CDR1 is GTSNPN, CDR2 SVGIG, per germline (reference sequence). CDR3 DNA sequence: TGTGCCAGATCACCGGGACTAGCGGGACCAGATACGCAGTATTTT. Its translation: CARSPGLAGPDTQYF.

Remarks on this clonotype: One end of the junction varies from germline; a read error may be responsible. This chain uses TRBV5-4 with TRBJ2-6, with D possibly matching TRBD1 (5 bases). Germline CDR1 and CDR2: SGHNT and YYREEE (reference sequence). The CDR3 loop spans 16 amino acids. As DNA, the CDR3 is TGTGCCAGCAGCCTCGGTCAGGGCTCTGGGGCCAACCTCCTGACTTTC. Its protein is CASSLGQGSGANLLTF.

This clonotype was seen a single time. Just one base apart from a much larger clone, this may be a read error. The chain joins TRBV5-6 to TRBJ2-3; 7 bases map to TRBD2. CDR1 SGHDT and CDR2 YYEEEE come from the germline V gene. The length of the CDR3 is 14 residues. The CDR3 nucleotides read TGTGCCAGCAGCTTGTGGGGGGGAACAGTTACGCAGTATTTT. Encoded protein: CASSLWGGTVTQYF.

Concerning this clonotype itself: This may come from a read error, since a much larger clone is one base off. J is TRBJ2-2 and V is TRBV7-9, with 8 bases fitting TRBD1. There are 16 residues in the CDR3. Germline V gene sequence: CDR1 SEHNR, CDR2 FQNEAQ (reference sequence). Here the CDR3 reads CTSSSRDRFFVGELFF. The CDR3 DNA reads as TGTACCAGCAGTTCACGGGACAGGTTTTTTGTCGGGGAGCTGTTTTTT.

This sequence joins TRBV11-3 and TRBJ2-7, with D perhaps matching TRBD2 (7 bases). CDR1 SGHNT and CDR2 YENEEA come from the germline V gene. The V gene lost 10 bases and the J gene lost 0 bases, with 22 bases spanning the gap. The CDR3 runs 16 residues. The CDR3 loop reads CANSLGGTSDSYEQYF. DNA of the CDR3: TGTGCCAACAGTTTGGGAGGGACAAGCGACTCCTACGAGCAGTACTTC.

Notes on this clonotype: A read error may explain this, as a much larger clone is one base away. The rearrangement uses TRBV6-5 and TRBJ2-7, with D perhaps TRBD1 or TRBD2 (5 bases each). This CDR3 has 15 amino acids. V lost 4 bases, J lost 2 bases, and 15 bases lay in between. In germline, CDR1 is MNHEY, CDR2 SVGAGI. In DNA form, the CDR3 reads TGTGCCAGCAGTTGCTCCTCCGGGGCCCCCTACGAGCAGTACTTC. Protein: CASSCSSGAPYEQYF.

The CDR3 loop is CASSARQSENYGYTF. In nucleotides, the CDR3 is TGTGCCAGCAGCGCCCGCCAGTCAGAAAACTATGGCTACACCTTC. V usage is TRBV11-2 and J usage is TRBJ1-2; D is undetermined. V gave up 5 bases and J gave up 2 bases, with 15 bases separating them. Germline assignment: CDR1 SGHAT and CDR2 FQNNGV. The CDR3 contains 15 residues.

The chain has TRBV20-1 and TRBJ1-4; D is perhaps TRBD1 (6 bases). V was trimmed by 7 bases and J by 4 bases, leaving 13 bases between them. Germline CDR1 and CDR2: DFQATT and SNEGSKA (reference sequence). The CDR3 loop spans 13 amino acids. Here the CDR3 DNA reads TGCAGTGATAGTCCGGACAGTAATGAAAAACTGTTTTTT. It translates to CSDSPDSNEKLFF.

Note on this clonotype: This clone may be a read error of a much larger clone one base away. This chain joins TRBV7-9 and TRBJ2-3; TRBD1 might be the D (6 bases). Germline V gene data show CDR1 as SEHNR and CDR2 as FQNEAQ (reference sequence). The CDR3 runs 14 residues. Trimming left V 4 bases short and J 5 bases short, with 13 bases between. The CDR3 coding sequence is TGTGCCAGCAGCTGGGGACAAGCTGGAGATACGCAGTATTTT. It encodes CASSWGQAGDTQYF.

This clonotype was recorded many times. The genes are TRBV12-3 or TRBV12-4 and TRBJ2-3; 7 bases map to TRBD2. V gave up 0 bases and J gave up 9 bases; unmatched junction bases: 9. The CDR3 has 15 residues. The CDR3 loop reads CASSLAQAGPKTQYF. The CDR3 DNA sequence: TGTGCCAGCAGTTTAGCCCAAGCGGGACCGAAGACGCAGTATTTT.

This clonotype has only a few counts. The chain carries TRBV2 and TRBJ1-2, with D possibly matching TRBD1 (5 bases). The CDR3 is made up of 13 amino acids. Germline assignment: CDR1 SNHLY and CDR2 FYNNEI. V was pared by 5 bases and J by 4 bases, with 11 bases between. The CDR3 sequence: CASSKEGTYGYTF. In nucleotides, the CDR3 is TGTGCCAGCAGTAAGGAGGGGACCTATGGCTACACCTTC.

This clonotype was recorded at least ten times. The chain carries TRBV12-3 or TRBV12-4 and TRBJ1-1, with D hard to call. Trimming left V 2 bases short and J 4 bases short, with 14 bases between. CDR3 length: 15 residues. The DNA of the CDR3 is TGTGCCAGCAGTTTAAGGGCCCGCTGGGGCACTGAAGCTTTCTTT. Its translation is CASSLRARWGTEAFF.

As concerns this clonotype: No conserved phenylalanine or tryptophan is present at the end of the CDR3, so a read error is the likely explanation. The rearrangement links TRBV12-3 or TRBV12-4 to TRBJ2-6; D possibly corresponds to TRBD1 (7 bases). This CDR3 contains 17 residues. V was trimmed by 4 bases and J by 2 bases, leaving 15 bases between them. Here the CDR3 reads CASSSTPGGTGANVLTV. CDR3 in DNA: TGTGCCAGCAGTTCGACTCCAGGGGGGACTGGGGCCAACGTCCTGACTGTC.

In the case of this clonotype: Its ends do not fully match the called genes, so a read error is possible. This chain uses TRBV12-3 or TRBV12-4 with TRBJ2-2; the D gene could be TRBD1 or TRBD2 (5 bases each). The CDR3 has 15 residues. CDR3 bases: TGTGTCAGCAGTTTCTGGGACGGTAACACCGGGGAGCTGTTTTTT. Translating it yields CVSSFWDGNTGELFF.

For this clonotype: A junction end diverges from the germline sequence, so it may reflect a read error. V and J are TRBV11-2 and TRBJ2-5; the match to TRBD2 covers 12 bases. CDR3 length: 14 residues. Germline V gene lookup returns CDR1 SGHAT and CDR2 FQNNGV. CDR3 sequence: CANNLTSGSETQHF. CDR3 DNA sequence: TGTGCCAACAACTTGACTAGCGGGAGTGAGACCCAGCACTTC.